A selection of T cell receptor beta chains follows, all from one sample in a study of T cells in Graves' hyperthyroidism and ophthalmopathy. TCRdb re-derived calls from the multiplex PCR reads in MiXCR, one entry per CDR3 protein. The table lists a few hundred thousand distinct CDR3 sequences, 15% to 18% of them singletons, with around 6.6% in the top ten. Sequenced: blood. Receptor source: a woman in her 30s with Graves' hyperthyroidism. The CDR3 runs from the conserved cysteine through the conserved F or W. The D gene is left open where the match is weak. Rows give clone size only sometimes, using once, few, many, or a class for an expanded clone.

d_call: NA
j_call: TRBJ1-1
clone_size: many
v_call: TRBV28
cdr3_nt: TGTGCCAGCAGTCGCTACATAGGGCAGCCGAACACTGAAGCTTTCTTT
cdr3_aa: CASSRYIGQPNTEAFF

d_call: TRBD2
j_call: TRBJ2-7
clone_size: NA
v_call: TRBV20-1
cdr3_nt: TGCAGTGCTAGCGCCCCGACTAGCGAAACCACTCAAGCCTACGAGCAGTACTTC
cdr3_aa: CSASAPTSETTQAYEQYF

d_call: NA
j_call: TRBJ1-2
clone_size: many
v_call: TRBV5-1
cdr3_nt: TGCGCCAGCAGCTTGAGTGGGCAGGGCATGGCGAGTACCTTC
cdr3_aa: CASSLSGQGMASTF

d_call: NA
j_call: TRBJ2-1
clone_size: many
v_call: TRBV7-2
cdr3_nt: TGTGCCAGCAGCTTAGCGGGAGTAGCAAATGAGCAGTTCTTC
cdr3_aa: CASSLAGVANEQFF

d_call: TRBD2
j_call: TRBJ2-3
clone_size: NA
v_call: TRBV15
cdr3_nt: TGTGCCACCAGCAGTAGACTAGCGGGAATCACAGATACGCAGTATTTT
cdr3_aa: CATSSRLAGITDTQYF

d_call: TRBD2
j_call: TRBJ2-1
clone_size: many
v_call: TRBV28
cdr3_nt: TGTGCCAGCAGTCCGGGACTAGCCCAGATCTCCTACAATGAGCAGTTCTTC
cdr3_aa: CASSPGLAQISYNEQFF

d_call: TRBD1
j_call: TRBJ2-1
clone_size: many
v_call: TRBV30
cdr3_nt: TGTGCCTTCTCGGGACAGGACTACAATGAGCAGTTCTTC
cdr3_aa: CAFSGQDYNEQFF

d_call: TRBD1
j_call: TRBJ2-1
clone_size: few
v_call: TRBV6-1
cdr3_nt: TGTGCCAGCAGTGAAAGGTTGGGACAGGTCTCCTACAATGAGCAGTTCTTC
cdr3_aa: CASSERLGQVSYNEQFF

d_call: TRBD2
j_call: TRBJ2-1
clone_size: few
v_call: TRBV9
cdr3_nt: TGTGCCAGCAGCGAGCTAGCGGGAGCCTACAATGAGCAGTTCTTC
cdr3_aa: CASSELAGAYNEQFF

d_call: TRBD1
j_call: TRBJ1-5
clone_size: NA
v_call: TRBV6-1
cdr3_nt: TGTGCCAGCAGTGCCACAGGGGCTCGCAATCAGCCCCAGCATTTT
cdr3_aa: CASSATGARNQPQHF

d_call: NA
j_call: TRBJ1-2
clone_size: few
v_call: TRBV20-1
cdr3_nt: TGCAGTGCTAGAGATCGAGACAACTACTATGGCTACACCTTC
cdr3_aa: CSARDRDNYYGYTF

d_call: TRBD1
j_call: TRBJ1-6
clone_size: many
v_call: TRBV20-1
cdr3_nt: TGCAGTGCTAGTCGGACACAGGGGAGGGATTCACCCCTCCACTTT
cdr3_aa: CSASRTQGRDSPLHF

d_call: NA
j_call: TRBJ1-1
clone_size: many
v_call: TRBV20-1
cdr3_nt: TGCAGTGCTTTGCGCGGGATTACTGAAGCTTTCTTT
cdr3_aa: CSALRGITEAFF

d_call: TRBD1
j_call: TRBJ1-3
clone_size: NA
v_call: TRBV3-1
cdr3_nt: TGTGCCAGCAGCCGGCGTCCAGGGGGCGATGGAAACACCATATATTTT
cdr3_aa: CASSRRPGGDGNTIYF

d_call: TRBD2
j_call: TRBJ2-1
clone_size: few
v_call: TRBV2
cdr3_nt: TGTGCCAGCAGTAAACCGGGACTAGCGGGAAATGAGCAGTTCTTC
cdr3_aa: CASSKPGLAGNEQFF

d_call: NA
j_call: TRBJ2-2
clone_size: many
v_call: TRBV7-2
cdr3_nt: TGTGCCAGCAGCTTAGCGGCCGGAGCCACGAACACCGGGGAGCTGTTTTTT
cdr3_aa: CASSLAAGATNTGELFF

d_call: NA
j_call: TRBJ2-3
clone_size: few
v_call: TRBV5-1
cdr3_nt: TGCGCCAGCAGCTTCCGGGAGACTAGCACAGATACGCAGTATTTT
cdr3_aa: CASSFRETSTDTQYF

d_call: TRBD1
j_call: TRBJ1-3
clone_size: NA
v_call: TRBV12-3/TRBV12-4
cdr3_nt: TGTGCCACTAAAGGGGGCTCCCTGTTCTCTGGAAACACCATATATTTT
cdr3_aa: CATKGGSLFSGNTIYF

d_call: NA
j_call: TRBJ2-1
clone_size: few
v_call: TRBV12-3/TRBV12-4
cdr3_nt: TGTGCCAGCAGTTTATACAGGGCCCATGAGCAGTTCTTC
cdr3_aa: CASSLYRAHEQFF

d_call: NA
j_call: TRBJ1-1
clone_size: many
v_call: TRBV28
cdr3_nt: TGTGCCAGCAGTTTAAATTTGGAGGCTTTCTTT
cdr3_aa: CASSLNLEAFF

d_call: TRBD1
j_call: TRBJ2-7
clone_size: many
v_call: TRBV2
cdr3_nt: TGTGCCAGCAGGATGCCCTCCCGGGACAGGGGGCGCGGTGGACCGCGCTACGAGCAGTACTTC
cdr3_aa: CASRMPSRDRGRGGPRYEQYF

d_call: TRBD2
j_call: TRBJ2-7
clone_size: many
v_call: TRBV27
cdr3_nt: TGTGCCAGCAGTTTTTTGAGCCTAGCGGGGAGCGAGCAGTACTTC
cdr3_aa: CASSFLSLAGSEQYF

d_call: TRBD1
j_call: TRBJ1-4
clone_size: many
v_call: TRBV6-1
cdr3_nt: TGTGCCAGCCTTGCAGAAACAGGGGACGGGGGAAAACTGTTTTTT
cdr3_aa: CASLAETGDGGKLFF

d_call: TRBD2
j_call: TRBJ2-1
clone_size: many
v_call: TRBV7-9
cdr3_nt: TGTGCCAGCAGCCCAAACCTAGCGGGCAAACACTGGGGCAATGAGCAGTTCTTC
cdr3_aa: CASSPNLAGKHWGNEQFF

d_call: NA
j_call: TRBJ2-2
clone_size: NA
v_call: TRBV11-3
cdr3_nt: TGTGCCAGCACCCCCGGGGTCACGGGGTACCGGGAGCTGTTTTTT
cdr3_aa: CASTPGVTGYRELFF

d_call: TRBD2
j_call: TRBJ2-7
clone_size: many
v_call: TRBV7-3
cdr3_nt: TGTGCCAGCAGCTTAGATGGGACTAGCCACGAGCAGTACTTC
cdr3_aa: CASSLDGTSHEQYF

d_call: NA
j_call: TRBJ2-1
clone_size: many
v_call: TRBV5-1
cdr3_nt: TGCGCCAGCAGCTCACAGGGCTATGAGCAGTTCTTC
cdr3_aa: CASSSQGYEQFF

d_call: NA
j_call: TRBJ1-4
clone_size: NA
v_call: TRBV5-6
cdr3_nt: TGTGCCAGCAGCCTAACAACAGGAGCTAATGAAAAACTGTTTTTT
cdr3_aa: CASSLTTGANEKLFF

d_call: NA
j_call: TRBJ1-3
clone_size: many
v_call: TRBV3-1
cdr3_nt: TGTGCCAGCAGCCAAGCGGGAAACACCATATATTTT
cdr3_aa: CASSQAGNTIYF

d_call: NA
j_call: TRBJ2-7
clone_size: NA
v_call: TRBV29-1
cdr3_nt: TGCAGCGTTGAAGATTTCGGAAATACCTACGAGCAGTACTTC
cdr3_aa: CSVEDFGNTYEQYF

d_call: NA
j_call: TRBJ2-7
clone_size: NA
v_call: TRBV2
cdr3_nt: TGTGCCAGCACGCGGGGTCGGGGATCGGGCGAGCAGTACTTC
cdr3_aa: CASTRGRGSGEQYF

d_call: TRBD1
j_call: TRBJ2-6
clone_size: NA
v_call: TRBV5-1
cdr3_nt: TGCGCCAGCAGCTTGGGACAGGGGTCCGGGGCCAACGTCCTGACTTTC
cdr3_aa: CASSLGQGSGANVLTF

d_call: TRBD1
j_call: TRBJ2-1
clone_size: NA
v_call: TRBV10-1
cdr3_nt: TGCGCCAGCAGTAAGGACAGGGACGATGAGCAGTTCTTC
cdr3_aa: CASSKDRDDEQFF

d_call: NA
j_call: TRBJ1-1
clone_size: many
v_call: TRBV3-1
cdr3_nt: TGTGCCAGCAGCCGAGGGGAAACTGAAGCTTTCTTT
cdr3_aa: CASSRGETEAFF

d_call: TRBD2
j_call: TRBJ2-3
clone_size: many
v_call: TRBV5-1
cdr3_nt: TGCGCCAGCAGCGTAGACGGGGGACTAGCCGTGGATACGCAGTATTTT
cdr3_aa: CASSVDGGLAVDTQYF

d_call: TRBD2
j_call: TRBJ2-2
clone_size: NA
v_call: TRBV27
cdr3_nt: TGTGCCAGCGGGGCGGGAGGGCCGGGCACCGGGGAGCTGTTTTTT
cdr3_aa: CASGAGGPGTGELFF

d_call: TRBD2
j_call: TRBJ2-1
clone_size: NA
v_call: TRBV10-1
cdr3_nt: TGCGCCAGCAGTGAGTCAAGGGGGACTAGCGGGCTTCACAATGAGCAGTTCTTC
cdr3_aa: CASSESRGTSGLHNEQFF

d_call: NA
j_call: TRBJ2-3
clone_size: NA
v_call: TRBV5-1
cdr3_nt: TGCGCCAGCAGCTTGGGGTACGGGACGGCATCTAGCACAGATACGCAGTATTTT
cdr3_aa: CASSLGYGTASSTDTQYF

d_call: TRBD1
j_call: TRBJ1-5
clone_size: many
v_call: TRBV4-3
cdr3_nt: TGCGCCAGCAGCCCGAATGACAGGGTCAGGCAGCCCCAGCATTTT
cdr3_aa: CASSPNDRVRQPQHF

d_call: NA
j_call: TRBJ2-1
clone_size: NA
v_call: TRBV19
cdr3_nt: TGTGCCAGTAGTTACAGGGCAGGGAGCTCCTACAATGAGCAGTTCTTC
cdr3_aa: CASSYRAGSSYNEQFF

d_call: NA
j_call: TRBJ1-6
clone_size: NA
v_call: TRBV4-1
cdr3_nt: TGCGCCAGCAGCCAAGAAAGAGGGGGAGCCAACTATAATTCACCCCTCCACTTT
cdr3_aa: CASSQERGGANYNSPLHF

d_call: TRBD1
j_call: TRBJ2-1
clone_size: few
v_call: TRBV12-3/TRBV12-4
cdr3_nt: TGTGCCAGCAGTCCACTATCGGGACAGGGTTACAATGAGCAGTTCTTC
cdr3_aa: CASSPLSGQGYNEQFF

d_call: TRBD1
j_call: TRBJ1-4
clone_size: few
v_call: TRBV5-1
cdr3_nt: TGCGCCAGCAGCTTGGATACAGGGGAGTATGAAAAACTGTTTTTT
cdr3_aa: CASSLDTGEYEKLFF

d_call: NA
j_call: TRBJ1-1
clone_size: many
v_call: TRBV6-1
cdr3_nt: TGTGCCAGCGTAGACATAGAAAACACTGAAGCTTTCTTT
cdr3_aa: CASVDIENTEAFF

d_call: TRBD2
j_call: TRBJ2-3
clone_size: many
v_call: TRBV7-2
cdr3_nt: TGTGCCAGCAGCTTAGTAGCGGGAGGAGCGGGCACAGATACGCAGTATTTT
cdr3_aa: CASSLVAGGAGTDTQYF

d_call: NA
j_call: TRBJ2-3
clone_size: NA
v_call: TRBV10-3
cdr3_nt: TGTGCCATCAGTTCGGGACGGGATGGCGCAGATACGCAGTATTTT
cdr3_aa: CAISSGRDGADTQYF

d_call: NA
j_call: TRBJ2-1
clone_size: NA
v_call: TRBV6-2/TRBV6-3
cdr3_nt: TGTGCCAGCAGTTACTCTTCTGCAATCTCCTACAATGAGCAGTTCTTC
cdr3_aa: CASSYSSAISYNEQFF

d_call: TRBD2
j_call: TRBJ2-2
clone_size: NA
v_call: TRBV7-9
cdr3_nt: TGTGCCAGCAGCTTAGAGGGACAGGTTGGACTAGCGGGAGTTACCACCGGGGAGCTGTTTTTT
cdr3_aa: CASSLEGQVGLAGVTTGELFF

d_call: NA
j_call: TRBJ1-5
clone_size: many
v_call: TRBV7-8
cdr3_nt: TGTGCCAGCAGCTCACCGGGGGGTAGCAATCAGCCCCAGCATTTT
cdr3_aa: CASSSPGGSNQPQHF

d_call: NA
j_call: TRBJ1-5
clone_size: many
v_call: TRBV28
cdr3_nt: TGTGCCAGCAGTTTTGGGGCCTATGGAGGTCAGCCCCAGCATTTT
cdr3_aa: CASSFGAYGGQPQHF

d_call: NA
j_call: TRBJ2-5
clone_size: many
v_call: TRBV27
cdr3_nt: TGTGCCAGCAGATTTAGGGGGGTCGGGACCCAGTACTTC
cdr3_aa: CASRFRGVGTQYF

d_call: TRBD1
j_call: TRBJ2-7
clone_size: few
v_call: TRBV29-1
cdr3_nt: TGCAGCGTTGTTAGGGGACAGGGAGGCTTGGAGCAGTACTTC
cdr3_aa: CSVVRGQGGLEQYF

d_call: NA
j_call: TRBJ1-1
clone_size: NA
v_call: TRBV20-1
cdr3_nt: TGCAGTGCCGAGCCCCCGACGGGGAACACTGAAGCTTTCTTT
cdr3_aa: CSAEPPTGNTEAFF

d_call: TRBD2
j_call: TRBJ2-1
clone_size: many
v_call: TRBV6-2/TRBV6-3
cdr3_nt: TGTGCCAGCAGCCCCAGCGGGAGGACGGATGAGCAGTTCTTC
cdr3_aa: CASSPSGRTDEQFF

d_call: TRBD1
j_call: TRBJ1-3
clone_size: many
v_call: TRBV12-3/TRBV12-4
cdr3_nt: TGTGCCAGCAGTCCGGGACAGGAGAACACCATATATTTT
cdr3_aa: CASSPGQENTIYF